This T cell receptor beta chain was sequenced in a study of T-cell reconstitution after alpha-beta-depleted transplantation in children. Whole-study findings and limits: It was surviving recipient T cells and thymic progenitors that gave some patients high TCRbeta diversity at day 60. In patients about two months after transplant, alpha-beta T cells reportedly arose from several hundred expanded graft clones. T-cell counts and diversity at one year post-transplant came mainly from newly produced T cells.

Unique molecular identifiers were used to barcode this TCRbeta library. TCRdb re-derived calls from the PCR reads in MiXCR, one entry per CDR3 protein. The profile shows approximately 500,000 distinct CDR3 sequences, 25% to 30% of them singletons. V was shortened by 4 bases and J by 4 bases, with 8 bases between the two germline ends. Germline CDR1 and CDR2: SQVTM and ANQGSEA. The CDR3 runs 13 residues. This clonotype was picked up a small number of times. Its antigen is still unknown. The chain has TRBV29-1 and TRBJ2-6, with unresolved D. This clonotype was obtained from a boy younger than two with Wiskott-Aldrich syndrome, due to receive a stem cell transplant. The sample in question was PBMCs, obtained before TCRalphabeta/CD19-depleted stem cell transplant. In DNA, the CDR3 is TGCAGCGTTGCCCGTTCGGGGGCCAACGTCCTGACTTTC. It is translated as CSVARSGANVLTF. The entire variable domain, with the rest obtained from reference TRBV29-1 and TRBJ2-6, is as follows: SAVISQKPSRDICQRGTSLTIQCQVDSQVTMMFWYRQQPGQSLTLIATANQGSEATYESGFVIDKFPISRPNLTFSTLTVSNMSPEDSSIYLCSVARSGANVLTFGAGSRLTVL.